This T cell receptor beta chain was retrieved from a study of PD-1 blockade in classical Hodgkin lymphoma. Study outcomes and limitations: Compared with baseline, CD4+ but not CD8+ TCR diversity had risen significantly by C4D1. Factors driving the repertoire differences, possibly disease activity or prior therapy, remain undefined. Those starting nivolumab under 1 year post-ASCT were excluded. The baseline diversity of complete responders showed similarity to that of newly diagnosed patients.

This clone was seen a single time. Its antigen is still unknown. Deletions cut 7 bases from V and 4 bases from J, with 30 bases between. There are 18 residues in the CDR3. Germline V CDR1 and CDR2: SQVTM, ANQGSEA. Every patient had relapsed following autologous stem cell transplantation, and cohorts differed in brentuximab vedotin exposure. Libraries were prepared by immunoSEQ multiplex PCR; TCRdb keeps only in-frame clonotypes and omits some of them. The data show about 90,000 clones, around 90% seen once. The material sequenced was peripheral blood mononuclear cells (PBMCs), taken before the second cycle of nivolumab. V and J are TRBV29-1 and TRBJ2-3; D may correspond to TRBD1 or TRBD2 (10 bases each). This sequence was found in a human donor with classical Hodgkin lymphoma. The CDR3 sequence is CSGTDRGWASGSPDTQYF. CDR3 nucleotide sequence: TGCAGCGGGACGGACAGGGGGTGGGCTAGCGGGAGCCCAGATACGCAGTATTTT.